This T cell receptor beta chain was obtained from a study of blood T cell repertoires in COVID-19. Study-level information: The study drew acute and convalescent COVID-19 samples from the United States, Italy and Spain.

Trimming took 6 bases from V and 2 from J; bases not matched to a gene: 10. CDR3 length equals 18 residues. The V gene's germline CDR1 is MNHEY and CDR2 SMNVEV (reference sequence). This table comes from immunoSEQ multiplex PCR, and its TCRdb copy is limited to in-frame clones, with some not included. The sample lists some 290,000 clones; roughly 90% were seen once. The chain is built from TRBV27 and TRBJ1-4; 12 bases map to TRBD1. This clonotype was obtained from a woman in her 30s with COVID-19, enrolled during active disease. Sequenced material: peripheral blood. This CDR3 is CASRTLPGQGATNEKLFF. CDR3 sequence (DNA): TGTGCCAGCAGAACCCTCCCGGGACAGGGGGCGACTAATGAAAAACTGTTTTTT.